A selection of T cell receptor beta chains follows, all from one sample in a study of CD8 T cells in ankylosing spondylitis. Using its own MiXCR run on the 5' RACE reads, TCRdb lists one record per CDR3 protein. Of hundreds of thousands of distinct CDR3 sequences listed, approximately 17% are singletons. Material for sequencing was blood, either unsorted or a sorted T cell fraction (not recorded which). Source of these receptors: a male donor with ankylosing spondylitis. Each CDR3 is given with its conserved first and last residue.

v_gene	j_gene	CDR3aa
TRBV27	TRBJ2-2	CASSLAGDRVGELFF
TRBV24-1	TRBJ2-1	CATSVGLSSYNEQFF
TRBV9	TRBJ2-5	CASSATGTARQETQYF
TRBV10-3	TRBJ1-1	CAISESGYGAFF
TRBV7-2	TRBJ2-1	CASSLAARVSYNEQFF
TRBV20-1	TRBJ2-7	CSAPGQATEQYF
TRBV15	TRBJ1-6	CATSRKGQGGSPLHF
TRBV11-2	TRBJ2-7	CASSFLNALGEQYF
TRBV5-1	TRBJ2-2	CASSSPPTGELFF
TRBV6-5	TRBJ2-1	CASSYSIPSGINEQFF
TRBV20-1	TRBJ2-2	CSARGGVNTGELFF
TRBV20-1	TRBJ1-2	CSASWPTNYGYTF
TRBV7-9	TRBJ1-1	CASSPRSGAGAEAFF
TRBV5-1	TRBJ2-5	CASSLGALAGPQETQYF
TRBV5-6	TRBJ2-3	CAISPGRPAYSTDTQYF
TRBV5-1	TRBJ1-4	CASSPTGVGEKLFF
TRBV11-2	TRBJ2-1	CASSPRGSGSSYNEQFF
TRBV7-8	TRBJ2-4	CASSLGGQENIQYF
TRBV5-1	TRBJ2-1	CASQGPTGGEQFF
TRBV7-3	TRBJ2-1	CASSLGLAGGNNEQFF
TRBV11-2	TRBJ2-7	CASSHHTGTSGSTSYEQYF
TRBV5-6	TRBJ2-5	CASSFLTKGQETQYF
TRBV12-3/TRBV12-4	TRBJ1-3	CASSFRQGGSGNTIYF
TRBV4-3	TRBJ2-5	CASSQDAGSGTQYF
TRBV9	TRBJ2-7	CASSPPLPLAITSYEQYF
TRBV12-3/TRBV12-4	TRBJ2-1	CASSFRDLNEQFF
TRBV6-1	TRBJ1-5	CASSVNSNQPQHF
TRBV5-1	TRBJ1-2	CASSLEGQGSGYTF
TRBV30	TRBJ2-1	CAQSGGSYNEQFF
TRBV5-1	TRBJ2-2	CASSLGGPGNTGELFF
TRBV24-1	TRBJ2-5	CATSDRVQETQYF
TRBV4-2	TRBJ2-7	CASSQDRSSREQYF
TRBV6-1	TRBJ1-5	CASSQRGTVFGVPNSNQPQHF
TRBV29-1	TRBJ2-5	CSVLRGETQYF
TRBV11-2	TRBJ1-5	CASSLVFTGPRRPQHF
TRBV27	TRBJ2-5	CASRDSWTSTETQYF
TRBV4-2	TRBJ2-5	CASSQELDGATQYF
TRBV20-1	TRBJ2-2	CSAGGQGAPTGELFF
TRBV10-1	TRBJ2-2	CASSVSAGGLGGELFF
TRBV20-1	TRBJ2-2	CSAIGEGNTGELFF
TRBV6-6	TRBJ1-4	CASNGGEREKLFF
TRBV7-2	TRBJ2-2	CASSSSSVTGELFF
TRBV5-6	TRBJ2-1	CASSSLTGESYNEQFF
TRBV5-1	TRBJ2-1	CASSRDYNNEQFF
TRBV11-2	TRBJ1-2	CASSPRGRGRGYTF
TRBV7-3	TRBJ1-2	CASGRDGGFTF
TRBV20-1	TRBJ1-1	CSAREGGYTEAFF
TRBV20-1	TRBJ2-7	CSGGQVAYEQYF
TRBV10-3	TRBJ1-1	CAISDKQGIGTEAFF
TRBV29-1	TRBJ1-1	CSTAQGTEAFF
TRBV9	TRBJ2-5	CASSTGTQETQYF
TRBV20-1	TRBJ1-2	CSADRVNYGYTF
TRBV5-1	TRBJ2-2	CASSLDRLTGELFF
TRBV12-3/TRBV12-4	TRBJ2-7	CASSGPGTSGSYEQYF